The 22 T cell receptor beta chains below were found in one sample sequenced in a study of cytomegalovirus exposure and HLA in healthy donors. This table comes from immunoSEQ multiplex PCR, and its TCRdb copy is limited to in-frame clones, with some not included. The table has 100,000 to 120,000 clones, approximately 88% seen once; the top ten hold 1.4%. The sequenced sample was PBMCs. The receptors were gathered from a woman in her thirties in good health and CMV-seropositive.

The V gene is TRBV28, the J gene TRBJ1-2; weak D call: TRBD1 (5 bases). Trimming removed 4 bases from V and 4 bases from J, with 13 bases in between. The CDR3 is made up of 14 amino acids. Germline V gene data show CDR1 as MDHEN and CDR2 as SYDVKM. The CDR3: CASSSKGLFYGYTF. In DNA, the CDR3 is TGTGCCAGCAGTTCCAAGGGACTGTTCTATGGCTACACCTTC.

The rearrangement links TRBV4-1 to TRBJ1-6; unclear D gene. The CDR3 totals 19 residues. The germline V gene encodes CDR1 MGHRA and CDR2 YSYEKL. V lost 0 bases, J lost 7 bases, and 22 bases lay in between. In DNA, the CDR3 is TGCGCCAGCAGCCAAGAAAATCCAGTGTGGAAGATGAGGAATTCACCCCTCCACTTT. Its translation: CASSQENPVWKMRNSPLHF.

This clone was seen just once. This rearrangement joins TRBV28 to TRBJ2-7; 8 bases are a match to TRBD2. Germline values: CDR1 MDHEN, CDR2 SYDVKM. Trimming cost V 11 bases and J 3 bases; bases outside gene matches: 9. The CDR3 is made up of 13 amino acids. In DNA form, the CDR3 reads TGTGCCTCTGGCGGGAGGACACTCTACGAGCAGTACTTC. It yields the protein CASGGRTLYEQYF. Together with reference TRBV28 and TRBJ2-7, the CDR3 gives the full variable domain: DVKVTQSSRYLVKRTGEKVFLECVQDMDHENMFWYRQDPGLGLRLIYFSYDVKMKEKGDIPEGYSVSREKKERFSLILESASTNQTSMYLCASGGRTLYEQYFGPGTRLTVT.

V usage is TRBV30 and J usage is TRBJ1-1; maybe TRBD1 (5 bases). With 0 bases removed from V and 4 bases from J, the gap between germline ends came to 9 bases. This CDR3 region has 13 residues. Germline-derived CDR1 and CDR2 are GTSNPN and SVGIG (reference sequence). The CDR3 region is CAWSVGGITEAFF. CDR3 coding DNA: TGTGCCTGGAGTGTGGGGGGAATCACTGAAGCTTTCTTT. The entire variable domain, with the rest obtained from reference TRBV30 and TRBJ1-1, is as follows: SQTIHQWPATLVQPVGSPLSLECTVEGTSNPNLYWYRQAAGRGLQLLFYSVGIGQISSEVPQNLSASRPQDRQFILSSKKLLLSDSGFYLCAWSVGGITEAFFGQGTRLTVV.

This clone was seen only once. The genes are TRBV6-6 and TRBJ2-3; 10 bases match TRBD2. The CDR3 runs to 15 residues. Germline V CDR1 and CDR2: MNHNY, SVGAGI (reference sequence). V shed 5 bases, J shed 2 bases, and the junction held 4 bases outside the gene matches. The CDR3 sequence: CASSALAGVTDTQYF. DNA for the CDR3: TGTGCCAGCAGTGCCCTAGCGGGGGTCACAGATACGCAGTATTTT.

The chain uses TRBV20-1 and TRBJ2-1; D possibly corresponds to TRBD2 (6 bases). Between the trimmed V and J ends, which lost 3 bases and 8 bases, there was a span of 8 bases. The germline V gene has CDR1 DFQATT and CDR2 SNEGSKA (reference sequence). This CDR3 is built from 11 residues. The CDR3, as DNA: TGCAGTGCTAGCAAGCGGGATGAGCAGTTCTTC. Translated, it gives CSASKRDEQFF.

The CDR3 DNA sequence: TGTGCCAGCTCACCAAGGTCTAGCGGGAACTACAATGAGCAGTTCTTC. Translation: CASSPRSSGNYNEQFF. The V and J genes are TRBV18 and TRBJ2-1; 9 bases align to TRBD2. V was clipped by 2 bases and J by 3 bases; unmatched bases: 5. The CDR3 has 16 residues. The germline gives CDR1 KGHSH, CDR2 LQKENI.

V gene TRBV6-1 combines with J gene TRBJ2-7, with 10 nucleotides matching TRBD2. V lost 4 bases to trimming and J lost 2 bases; unmatched junction nucleotides: 5. Germline CDR1 MNHNS, CDR2 SASEGT. This CDR3 spans 15 amino acids. DNA for the CDR3: TGTGCCAGCAGTGGACGTAGCGGGGGGACCTACGAGCAGTACTTC. Amino acid sequence: CASSGRSGGTYEQYF.

This rearrangement joins TRBV9 to TRBJ2-2; TRBD2 aligns across 10 bases. CDR1 and CDR2 (germline): SGDLS, YYNGEE. The V and J ends lost 4 bases and 3 bases, in that order; junction bases with no gene match: 6. The length of the CDR3 is 16 residues. CDR3 protein: CASSSRTSGYTGELFF. CDR3 DNA sequence: TGTGCCAGCAGCTCACGGACTAGCGGATACACCGGGGAGCTGTTTTTT.

J is TRBJ1-1 and V is TRBV2; TRBD1 might be the D (6 bases). Per germline, CDR1 SNHLY and CDR2 FYNNEI. This CDR3 spans 13 amino acids. V lost 6 bases, J lost 5 bases, and 13 bases lay in between. The CDR3 is CASRAGVGTEAFF. The CDR3 DNA reads TGTGCCAGCAGGGCAGGGGTGGGGACTGAAGCTTTCTTT.

V gene TRBV6-5 combines with J gene TRBJ1-1; D is unresolved. Germline CDR1 is MNHEY and CDR2 is SVGAGI. V lost 6 bases to trimming and J lost 5 bases, with 7 bases between them. The CDR3 runs 11 residues. The CDR3 DNA is TGTGCCAGCAGGAGGGAAACTGAAGCTTTCTTT. It is translated as CASRRETEAFF.

The rearrangement links TRBV19 to TRBJ1-1, with 10 bases that match TRBD1. In germline, CDR1 is LNHDA, CDR2 SQIVND (reference sequence). Germline trimming cut 6 bases from V and 4 bases from J; bases unmatched to any gene: 8. CDR3 size: 15 residues. The chain's CDR3 is CASRNRDRGVTEAFF. In DNA, the CDR3 is TGTGCCAGTAGGAACCGGGACAGGGGAGTCACTGAAGCTTTCTTT. Variable domain in full (rest from reference TRBV19 and TRBJ1-1): DGGITQSPKYLFRKEGQNVTLSCEQNLNHDAMYWYRQDPGQGLRLIYYSQIVNDFQKGDIAEGYSVSREKKESFPLTVTSAQKNPTAFYLCASRNRDRGVTEAFFGQGTRLTVV.

The CDR3 bases are TGCGCCAGCAGCCACGGACAGGGGGCGTCTAATGAAAAACTGTTTTTT. Translated: CASSHGQGASNEKLFF. The chain joins TRBV4-1 to TRBJ1-4, with TRBD1 matching 11 bases. Germline assignment: CDR1 MGHRA and CDR2 YSYEKL. After removal of 3 bases from V and 3 bases from J, the junction contained 3 bases not matched to a gene. CDR3 length: 16 residues.

V gene TRBV2 combines with J gene TRBJ1-5, with D unclear. Germline CDR1 reads SNHLY; CDR2 reads FYNNEI. Deletions cut 3 bases from V and 7 bases from J, with 10 bases between. The CDR3 runs to 13 residues. CDR3: CASSDNLIQPQHF. The CDR3 DNA reads TGTGCCAGCAGTGATAACCTAATACAGCCCCAGCATTTT. Full variable domain (outside the CDR3, taken from reference TRBV2 and TRBJ1-5): EPEVTQTPSHQVTQMGQEVILRCVPISNHLYFYWYRQILGQKVEFLVSFYNNEISEKSEIFDDQFSVERPDGSNFTLKIRSTKLEDSAMYFCASSDNLIQPQHFGDGTRLSIL.

This clone was seen only a few times. This chain connects TRBV19 to TRBJ1-5; TRBD1 matches at 7 bases. The V gene end was trimmed by 4 bases and the J gene end by 5 bases; junction bases not matched to a gene: 8. Germline values: CDR1 LNHDA, CDR2 SQIVND (reference sequence). This CDR3 is 15 amino acids long. Here the CDR3 DNA reads TGTGCCAGTAGTACCCGGGACAGAGATTATCAGCCCCAGCATTTT. Translated, it gives CASSTRDRDYQPQHF.

The chain joins TRBV7-8 to TRBJ2-1, with D tentatively TRBD1 (5 bases). The germline V gene has CDR1 SGHVS and CDR2 FQNEAQ. CDR3 length: 17 residues. V shed 4 bases and J shed 5 bases, with 21 bases lying between them. The CDR3 region is CASSSPGALQANNEQFF. CDR3 bases: TGTGCCAGCAGCTCCCCAGGCGCCCTACAGGCAAACAATGAGCAGTTCTTC.

The V call is TRBV12-5, the J call TRBJ2-2, with D perhaps matching TRBD1 (7 bases). Per the germline V gene, CDR1 is LGHNT and CDR2 is FRNRAP. This CDR3 is built from 14 residues. Trimming pared 5 bases from V and 2 bases from J, leaving 9 bases between. CDR3 loop: CASGQGGNTGELFF. The DNA of the CDR3 is TGTGCTAGTGGTCAGGGGGGTAACACCGGGGAGCTGTTTTTT.

V is TRBV7-9 and J is TRBJ2-3, with 9 bases lining up with TRBD2. The length of the CDR3 is 16 residues. Germline loops: CDR1 SEHNR, CDR2 FQNEAQ (reference sequence). Unmatched junction bases numbered 5, after V lost 0 bases and J lost 4 bases. CDR3 loop: CASSLALAGISDTQYF. CDR3 coding DNA: TGTGCCAGCAGCTTAGCGCTAGCGGGGATCTCAGATACGCAGTATTTT.

The chain joins TRBV2 to TRBJ2-5, with D possibly TRBD1 on 6 matching bases. Germline CDR1 is SNHLY and CDR2 is FYNNEI. The CDR3 length is 18 residues. The V end lost 0 bases, the J end lost 5 bases, and 22 bases lay between the germline ends. CDR3 nucleotides: TGTGCCAGCAGTGAAGCAGGGGGACCTTGGGGCAATAGTGAGACCCAGTACTTC. This codes for CASSEAGGPWGNSETQYF.

This clone was observed a handful of times. The gene calls are TRBV9 and TRBJ2-2; no clear D. CDR1 is SGDLS and CDR2 is YYNGEE in the germline V gene. Trimming cost V 0 bases and J 6 bases, with 3 bases left between them. The CDR3 contains 12 residues. Here the CDR3 DNA reads TGTGCCAGCAGCGTAGCTCCCGGGGAGCTGTTTTTT. Translating gives CASSVAPGELFF. Full variable domain (remainder filled in from reference TRBV9 and TRBJ2-2): DSGVTQTPKHLITATGQRVTLRCSPRSGDLSVYWYQQSLDQGLQFLIQYYNGEERAKGNILERFSAQQFPDLHSELNLSSLELGDSALYFCASSVAPGELFFGEGSRLTVL.

The rearrangement links TRBV5-3 to TRBJ2-5, with D tentatively TRBD1 (6 bases). TRBV5-3 is an ORF; its function is uncertain. V was cut by 0 bases and J by 0 bases, with 12 bases left in between. This CDR3 contains 16 residues. This CDR3 reads CARSLARGHHQETQYF. As DNA, the CDR3 is TGTGCCAGAAGCTTGGCCCGGGGACACCACCAAGAGACCCAGTACTTC.

The chain couples TRBV9 to TRBJ2-2; possibly TRBD2 for D (5 bases). V was pared by 4 bases and J by 10 bases, with 11 bases between. The V gene's germline CDR1 is SGDLS and CDR2 YYNGEE. This CDR3 is 12 amino acids long. The CDR3 spells CASSHSGAELFF. The CDR3 coding sequence is TGTGCCAGCAGCCACAGCGGAGCGGAGCTGTTTTTT.